The 18 T cell receptor beta chains reported below all come from one sample, sequenced in a study of blood T cell repertoires in COVID-19 (dated by TCRdb to about 2020). Library preparation was by the immunoSEQ multiplex PCR assay. What TCRdb holds here is the immuneACCESS table cut down to in-frame rearrangements. Part of the clones is not present; checked against another copy, under half of the missing clones reflect an unresolved V gene, and the others are unexplained. Recorded for this sample are approximately 28,000 clones; around 92% of them occurred a single time. The ten most abundant clones make up more than 0.8% of the sample. The specimen sequenced was peripheral blood. These receptor sequences come from a woman between 70 and 85 years old with COVID-19, enrolled during active disease.

The genes are TRBV18 and TRBJ1-1; D not certain. Per the germline V gene, CDR1 is KGHSH and CDR2 is LQKENI. This CDR3 region has 13 residues. V was trimmed by 6 bases and J by 1 base, leaving 9 bases between them. For the CDR3, the DNA is TGTGCCAGCTCGATACACAAGAACACTGAAGCTTTCTTT. Translated, it gives CASSIHKNTEAFF.

The chain is built from TRBV11-2 and TRBJ2-7; D might be TRBD2 (5 bases). The germline gives CDR1 SGHAT, CDR2 FQNNGV. This CDR3 is 15 amino acids long. V lost 0 bases to trimming and J lost 2 bases, with 11 bases between them. The CDR3 loop is CASSLESSSTYEQYF. The CDR3 DNA is TGTGCCAGCAGCTTAGAGTCTAGCAGCACCTACGAGCAGTACTTC.

The chain links TRBV24-1 to TRBJ2-3, with 8 nucleotides matching TRBD2. Germline values: CDR1 KGHDR, CDR2 SFDVKD. The CDR3 consists of 16 residues. The V and J ends lost 5 bases and 6 bases, in that order; junction bases with no gene match: 12. CDR3 sequence: CATSAQASGPLDTQYF. Written as DNA, the CDR3 is TGTGCCACCAGTGCCCAGGCTAGCGGGCCTCTTGATACGCAGTATTTT.

The CDR3 spells CASSLDLASSDTQYF. DNA for the CDR3: TGTGCCAGCAGCTTAGACCTAGCGAGTTCAGATACGCAGTATTTT. The J gene is TRBJ2-3, the V gene TRBV7-2, with a possible D match to TRBD2 (6 bases). The CDR3 extends over 15 amino acids. Trimming removed 1 base at V and 4 bases at J, with 12 bases between. CDR1 SGHTA and CDR2 FQGNSA come from the germline V gene.

The V call is TRBV3-1 (or the pseudogene TRBV3-2), the J call TRBJ2-3, with 8 positions matching TRBD1. In germline, CDR1 is LGHDT, CDR2 YNNKEL (reference sequence). This CDR3 spans 15 amino acids. V lost 2 bases, J lost 3 bases, and 4 bases stayed unmatched. CDR3 DNA: TGTGCCAGCAGCCAACCAGGGGGCTTAACAGATACGCAGTATTTT. It yields the protein CASSQPGGLTDTQYF.

The chain joins TRBV11-2 to TRBJ2-3; unclear D gene. CDR3 length equals 13 residues. V was clipped by 4 bases and J by 5 bases, with 10 bases between them. Germline V gene lookup returns CDR1 SGHAT and CDR2 FQNNGV. CDR3 DNA: TGTGCCAGCAGCTACGAGAGTCTAGATACGCAGTATTTT. Its translation is CASSYESLDTQYF.

The CDR3 DNA sequence: TGTGCCAGCAGCTCAATCCGCCGCGACGAGCAGTACTTC. Translated, it gives CASSSIRRDEQYF. The chain combines TRBV7-9 with TRBJ2-7; D is ambiguous. CDR1 and CDR2 from the germline V gene are SEHNR and FQNEAQ (reference sequence). The CDR3 is made up of 13 amino acids. Trimming cost V 4 bases and J 5 bases, with 12 bases left between them.

The gene calls are TRBV6-6 and TRBJ2-7; tentative D call: TRBD2 (6 bases). The CDR3 is 16 residues long. Germline V CDR1 and CDR2: MNHNY, SVGAGI (reference sequence). The ends were cut back, 6 bases at V and 0 bases at J, with 18 bases in the middle. In DNA, the CDR3 is TGTGCCAGCAGCAAACTAGGCGGGGAAAGCTCCTACGAGCAGTACTTC. Translating gives CASSKLGGESSYEQYF.

CDR3 in DNA: TGTGCCAGCAGCCATATAGCTAATCAGCCCCAGCATTTT. Translation: CASSHIANQPQHF. The chain is built from TRBV16 and TRBJ1-5; D gene uncertain. This CDR3 is 13 amino acids long. V was shortened by 3 bases and J by 4 bases, with 7 bases between the two germline ends. Germline V gene data show CDR1 as KGHSY and CDR2 as FQNENV.

The chain couples TRBV24-1 to TRBJ1-6; D remains ambiguous. V was trimmed by 1 base and J by 10 bases, leaving 7 bases between them. This CDR3 comprises 13 residues. Germline V gives CDR1 KGHDR, CDR2 SFDVKD. As DNA, the CDR3 is TGTGCCACCAGTGATTTCAGAGGATCACCCCTCCACTTT. Its protein is CATSDFRGSPLHF.

A single count supports this clone. The gene calls are TRBV30 and TRBJ1-1, with D unclear. The CDR3 has 14 amino acids. Trimming pared 1 base from V and 7 bases from J, leaving 16 bases between. Germline V gene data show CDR1 as GTSNPN and CDR2 as SVGIG (reference sequence). CDR3 sequence reads: CAWSGLRGKGEAFF. The CDR3 DNA sequence: TGTGCCTGGAGTGGTCTTAGAGGGAAGGGTGAAGCTTTCTTT.

The chain employs TRBV19 and TRBJ2-6; maybe TRBD1 (5 bases). V gave up 5 bases and J gave up 0 bases, with 11 bases separating them. The CDR3 covers 16 residues. In germline, CDR1 is LNHDA, CDR2 SQIVND (reference sequence). The CDR3 spells CASSVRQYSGANVLTF. The CDR3 DNA reads TGTGCCAGTAGTGTTCGACAGTACTCTGGGGCCAACGTCCTGACTTTC.

The V gene is TRBV5-1, the J gene TRBJ2-3, with 11 bases matching TRBD2. CDR3 length: 16 amino acids. The germline V gene has CDR1 SGHRS and CDR2 YFSETQ. The ends lost 4 bases at V and 0 bases at J; junction bases unmatched: 4. The CDR3 spells CASSATSGSSTDTQYF. In DNA, the CDR3 is TGCGCCAGCAGCGCTACTAGCGGGAGCAGCACAGATACGCAGTATTTT.

This sequence joins TRBV13 and TRBJ2-2; 7 nucleotides match TRBD1. Germline V lookup: CDR1 PRHDT, CDR2 FYEKMQ (reference sequence). This CDR3 has 15 residues. V lost 1 base to trimming and J lost 5 bases; unmatched junction nucleotides: 4. The CDR3 is CASSLVGQNTGELFF. Here the CDR3 DNA reads TGTGCCAGCAGCTTAGTGGGACAGAATACCGGGGAGCTGTTTTTT.

This chain joins TRBV6-5 and TRBJ2-1, with 10 bases identical to TRBD2. The length of the CDR3 is 15 residues. The V segment lost 6 bases and the J segment 6 bases; nucleotides outside the gene matches: 8. In germline, CDR1 is MNHEY, CDR2 SVGAGI. The CDR3 sequence: CASRRTSGDPNEQFF. CDR3 nucleotide sequence: TGTGCCAGCAGAAGGACTAGCGGAGACCCCAATGAGCAGTTCTTC.

This clone was found once. This sequence joins TRBV6-6 and TRBJ2-1, with D possibly called TRBD1 or TRBD2 (10 bases each). Per the germline V gene, CDR1 is MNHNY and CDR2 is SVGAGI (reference sequence). The CDR3 is 19 residues long. The V end lost 5 bases, the J end lost 7 bases, and 30 bases lay between the germline ends. The CDR3 is CASSQTGGASSGRVNEQFF. The CDR3 nucleotides are TGTGCCAGCAGTCAGACAGGGGGCGCATCAAGCGGGAGGGTGAATGAGCAGTTCTTC.

V is TRBV19 and J is TRBJ1-5; 7 bases fit TRBD1. J was trimmed by 7 bases and V by 6 bases; bases with no gene match: 21. This CDR3 has 18 residues. Germline CDR1 and CDR2: LNHDA and SQIVND (reference sequence). CDR3 sequence (DNA): TGTGCCAGTAGAGACGTTAACTTACGGGACAGCCTTTGGCAGCCCCAGCATTTT. Protein sequence: CASRDVNLRDSLWQPQHF.

The genes are TRBV19 and TRBJ2-3; no definite D call. This CDR3 comprises 14 residues. Germline loops: CDR1 LNHDA, CDR2 SQIVND (reference sequence). V was trimmed by 1 base and J by 4 bases, leaving 9 bases between them. In nucleotides, the CDR3 is TGTGCCAGTAGTATAGTGGCGGATCCAGATACGCAGTATTTT. As protein: CASSIVADPDTQYF. Variable domain in full (rest from reference TRBV19 and TRBJ2-3): DGGITQSPKYLFRKEGQNVTLSCEQNLNHDAMYWYRQDPGQGLRLIYYSQIVNDFQKGDIAEGYSVSREKKESFPLTVTSAQKNPTAFYLCASSIVADPDTQYFGPGTRLTVL.